This record concerns one TCR beta chain sequence. This clonotype was detected many times. Its target antigen remains unknown. No base-level quality is on record; no much larger clone is a single base apart. Reading from cysteine to phenylalanine, the CDR3 counts 15 amino acids. Kept here is only the CDR3 DNA, which spans 45 bases and is read in frame from base 1. Cut back by 1 base and 1 base, the V and J ends lie 10 bases apart. In the germline V gene, CDR1 corresponds to SGHTA and CDR2 to FQGNSA. Sequencing used an Illumina HiSeq 1500. The public reads were quality trimmed at Q25 with fastp and then assembled into clones with MiXCR by TCRdb, keeping productive beta chains. Duplicate CDR3 protein sequences are folded into a single record with the most common DNA and genes. This sample lists 130,000 or so distinct CDR3 sequences; about 6.5% were detected once. Roughly 18% of the sample lies in the top ten.

The sample originates from a study of T cell repertoires in cytomegalovirus infection (dated by TCRdb to between 2018 and 2020). Regarding the research as a whole: The HLA type of each donor mattered for the analysis, because public TCR beta signatures pointed to carriage of CMV infection along with the matching HLA type.

What the research found in general, with its limitations: In both this cohort and an independent cohort of under 450 donors, the cumulative frequency of public TCR beta family members distinguished carriers of CMV infection plus the relevant HLA type. In the ex vivo response, HLA-C-restricted CMV-specific TCR beta clonotypes were dominant, and in two of eight donors the single most frequent clonotype came from this HLA-C-restricted group.

The V and J genes are TRBV7-2 and TRBJ1-2, with the D segment identity uncertain. This TCR derives from a human donor in good health (CMV status not recorded). Some clones in this sample may be carry-over from other donors' samples. Material for sequencing was PBMCs. The DNA sequence is given as TGTGCCAGCAGCTTAGTCGGCGGCAATAACTATGGCTACACCTTC. This gives the protein CASSLVGGNNYGYTF. With the portions outside the CDR3 filled from the reference TRBV7-2 and TRBJ1-2 genes, the complete variable region becomes GAGVSQSPSNKVTEKGKDVELRCDPISGHTALYWYRQSLGQGLEFLIYFQGNSAPDKSGLPSDRFSAERTGGSVSTLTIQRTQQEDSAVYLCASSLVGGNNYGYTFGSGTRLTVV.